The 23 T cell receptor beta chains given below trace back to one sample, sequenced in a study of cytomegalovirus exposure and HLA in healthy donors. Generated by immunoSEQ multiplex PCR, the TCRdb table keeps only in-frame clones and is missing some. The sample records around 98,000 clones, about 90% being singletons. Material for sequencing was PBMCs. These receptors all stem from a man aged 18 to 30 in good health and CMV-seropositive.

The chain uses TRBV18 and TRBJ2-5; possibly TRBD2 for D (5 bases). Looked up from germline, CDR1 is KGHSH and CDR2 is LQKENI. With 2 bases removed from V and 1 base from J, the gap between germline ends came to 14 bases. The CDR3 contains 16 residues. As DNA, the CDR3 is TGTGCCAGCTCACCAAGGGAGACTGGAGTCCAAGAGACCCAGTACTTC. Translated, it gives CASSPRETGVQETQYF.

The chain couples TRBV4-1 to TRBJ1-4, with a possible D match to TRBD1 (5 bases). The germline CDR1 and CDR2 sequences are MGHRA and YSYEKL. CDR3 length: 15 amino acids. The V end lost 0 bases, the J end lost 6 bases, and 11 bases lay between the germline ends. The CDR3 protein is CASSQDRGWDEKLFF. CDR3 coding DNA: TGCGCCAGCAGCCAAGATCGGGGGTGGGATGAAAAACTGTTTTTT.

This chain links TRBV28 with TRBJ2-6; no clear D gene. CDR1 and CDR2 from the germline V gene are MDHEN and SYDVKM. The CDR3 extends over 15 amino acids. V shed 6 bases and J shed 0 bases, with 9 bases lying between them. This chain's CDR3 is CASSRLASGANVLTF. In DNA form, the CDR3 reads TGTGCCAGCAGCAGACTTGCCTCTGGGGCCAACGTCCTGACTTTC.

V gene TRBV6-5 combines with J gene TRBJ1-2, with a weak D call TRBD1 (6 bases). Trimming took off 6 bases at V and 6 bases at J, with 17 bases between the two ends. The CDR3 runs 14 residues. Germline CDR1 and CDR2: MNHEY and SVGAGI. The CDR3 region has the DNA TGTGCCAGCAGCAGCAGGGGCCGCCTAAATGGCTACACCTTC. Residues: CASSSRGRLNGYTF.

V and J are TRBV19 and TRBJ2-4; 12 nucleotides agree with TRBD1. The CDR3 consists of 17 residues. From germline, CDR1 is LNHDA and CDR2 SQIVND (reference sequence). J gave up 3 bases and V 9 bases, and 12 bases lay outside the gene matches. For the CDR3, the DNA is TGTGCCAGCGACCGTGGTGGGGACAGGGGGCTCAAAAACATTCAGTACTTC. Protein product: CASDRGGDRGLKNIQYF.

This clone was seen a few times. The V call is TRBV21-1, the J call TRBJ2-7; the tabulated D call, TRBD2, remains unverified against the DNA. TRBV21-1 has pseudogene status. The CDR3 has 14 residues. CDR3 in amino acids: CASSKDSDYYEQYF. The CDR3 DNA is TGTGCCAGCAGCAAAGACTCGGACTACTACGAGCAGTACTTC.

The chain employs TRBV4-1 and TRBJ1-5; 7 nucleotides align to TRBD1. The CDR3 sequence is 14 residues long. Looked up from germline, CDR1 is MGHRA and CDR2 is YSYEKL. V lost 1 base to trimming and J lost 13 bases; unmatched junction nucleotides: 10. The CDR3 region is CASSQVQGEEIQHF. The CDR3, as DNA: TGCGCCAGCAGCCAAGTTCAGGGGGAAGAAATACAGCATTTT.

This clone was observed once. The chain has TRBV5-1 and TRBJ2-5; D perhaps matches TRBD1 (5 bases). V was clipped by 1 base and J by 5 bases, with 15 bases between them. CDR1 is SGHRS and CDR2 is YFSETQ in the germline V gene. The CDR3 is 15 residues long. The CDR3 DNA reads TGCGCCAGCAGCTTGTTGGGGCTAGTCGGGGAGACCCAGTACTTC. The encoded protein is CASSLLGLVGETQYF.

On this clone: The same CDR3 also results from other DNA sequences found in this sample. This chain uses TRBV27 with TRBJ2-7; D may be TRBD1 (6 bases). Germline CDR1 is MNHEY and CDR2 is SMNVEV (reference sequence). The ends were cut back, 0 bases at V and 0 bases at J, with 9 bases in the middle. This CDR3 spans 15 amino acids. CDR3 region: CASSLSGGSSYEQYF. CDR3 DNA sequence: TGTGCCAGCAGTTTATCAGGGGGAAGCTCCTACGAGCAGTACTTC.

The chain couples TRBV11-3 to TRBJ2-3, with 9 bases that match TRBD2. CDR3 length: 15 residues. Germline assignment: CDR1 SGHNT and CDR2 YENEEA. Trimming at V came to 3 bases and at J to 6 bases, leaving 7 bases not matched to a gene. The CDR3 DNA sequence: TGTGCCAGCAGCTTTTTAGGGAGCGGGAGGGATACGCAGTATTTT. This encodes CASSFLGSGRDTQYF.

This chain joins TRBV28 and TRBJ2-2; 9 bases are a match to TRBD1. J lost 5 bases, V lost 6 bases, and 7 bases had no gene match. CDR1 MDHEN and CDR2 SYDVKM come from the germline V gene. This CDR3 has 15 amino acids. The CDR3 loop is CASRAGQGLTGELFF. CDR3 in DNA: TGTGCCAGCAGGGCCGGACAGGGGTTAACCGGGGAGCTGTTTTTT.

The chain recombines TRBV23-1 with TRBJ2-3; 9 nucleotides agree with TRBD1. TRBV23-1 is recorded as an ORF, its role being uncertain. The CDR3 has 16 residues. After removal of 6 bases from V and 2 bases from J, the junction contained 9 bases not matched to a gene. CDR3: CASRQGAISATDTQYF. CDR3 sequence (DNA): TGCGCCAGCAGACAGGGGGCTATTTCTGCCACAGATACGCAGTATTTT.

V gene TRBV2 combines with J gene TRBJ1-4; D gene ambiguous. Germline assignment: CDR1 SNHLY and CDR2 FYNNEI. The V end was cut by 1 base, the J end by 0 bases, with 3 bases between. CDR3 size: 14 residues. CDR3 residues: CASSEVTTNEKLFF. Here the CDR3 DNA reads TGTGCCAGCAGTGAAGTCACAACTAATGAAAAACTGTTTTTT. Based on the CDR3 plus reference TRBV2 and TRBJ1-4, the full variable domain is EPEVTQTPSHQVTQMGQEVILRCVPISNHLYFYWYRQILGQKVEFLVSFYNNEISEKSEIFDDQFSVERPDGSNFTLKIRSTKLEDSAMYFCASSEVTTNEKLFFGSGTQLSVL.

V usage is TRBV7-2 and J usage is TRBJ2-3; 10 bases map to TRBD2. Germline V gene lookup returns CDR1 SGHTA and CDR2 FQGNSA. J was trimmed by 5 bases and V by 1 base; bases with no gene match: 6. CDR3 size: 16 residues. The CDR3: CASSLGASGGLDTQYF. CDR3 bases: TGTGCCAGCAGCTTAGGAGCTAGCGGGGGACTAGATACGCAGTATTTT.

J is TRBJ1-2 and V is TRBV4-2; D call uncertain. The V end was cut by 0 bases, the J end by 5 bases, with 13 bases between. The germline gives CDR1 LGHNA, CDR2 YNFKEQ. The CDR3 spans 15 residues. The CDR3 is CASSQEAQARYGYTF. CDR3 DNA: TGTGCCAGCAGCCAAGAAGCCCAAGCTAGATATGGCTACACCTTC.

V usage is TRBV7-2 and J usage is TRBJ2-3; a weak D match, TRBD1 (5 bases). Trimming pared 1 base from V and 3 bases from J, leaving 20 bases between. The CDR3 contains 18 residues. Germline lookup yields CDR1 SGHTA and CDR2 FQGNSA. CDR3 sequence (DNA): TGTGCCAGCAGCTTAGTCCGCTCACAGGATTTGGGAACAGATACGCAGTATTTT. Protein product: CASSLVRSQDLGTDTQYF. Filled out from reference TRBV7-2 and TRBJ2-3, the complete variable domain reads GAGVSQSPSNKVTEKGKDVELRCDPISGHTALYWYRQSLGQGLEFLIYFQGNSAPDKSGLPSDRFSAERTGGSVSTLTIQRTQQEDSAVYLCASSLVRSQDLGTDTQYFGPGTRLTVL.

The rearrangement links TRBV4-1 to TRBJ2-7, with D perhaps matching TRBD2 (5 bases). V was pared by 4 bases and J by 0 bases, with 13 bases between. From germline, CDR1 is MGHRA and CDR2 YSYEKL. The CDR3 contains 15 residues. Here the CDR3 reads CASSLSSGSSYEQYF. For the CDR3, the DNA is TGCGCCAGCAGCCTTTCCAGCGGAAGCTCCTACGAGCAGTACTTC.

This clone was counted once. The chain uses TRBV19 and TRBJ1-5; the match to TRBD1 covers 12 bases. Losses at the gene ends were 5 bases for V and 11 bases for J; bases not matched to a gene: 16. Germline CDR1 LNHDA, CDR2 SQIVND (reference sequence). The CDR3 is 17 amino acids. CDR3 amino acids: CASSAYTGTGGDESQHF. The DNA for the CDR3 is TGTGCCAGTAGTGCATATACCGGGACAGGGGGCGATGAGTCCCAGCATTTT. The full variable domain, completed using reference TRBV19 and TRBJ1-5, is DGGITQSPKYLFRKEGQNVTLSCEQNLNHDAMYWYRQDPGQGLRLIYYSQIVNDFQKGDIAEGYSVSREKKESFPLTVTSAQKNPTAFYLCASSAYTGTGGDESQHFGDGTRLSIL.

The genes are TRBV29-1 and TRBJ1-1, with a weak D call TRBD1 (6 bases). Germline CDR1 is SQVTM and CDR2 is ANQGSEA. Trimming removed 6 bases from V and 0 bases from J, with 20 bases in between. The CDR3 runs to 16 residues. The CDR3 nucleotides are TGCAGCGTGGATCGGACAGCTTCTTTAATGAACACTGAAGCTTTCTTT. Protein: CSVDRTASLMNTEAFF.

The chain recombines TRBV6-6 with TRBJ1-5, with 10 bases fitting TRBD1. J gave up 4 bases and V 8 bases, and 8 bases lay outside the gene matches. The CDR3 extends over 15 amino acids. CDR1 is MNHNY and CDR2 is SVGAGI in the germline V gene (reference sequence). The CDR3 DNA reads TGTGCCAGCGCCGGGACAGGGGTTTCGAATCAGCCCCAGCATTTT. Amino acid sequence: CASAGTGVSNQPQHF.

CDR3 in amino acids: CASSLSGLGANVLTF. As DNA, the CDR3 is TGTGCCAGCAGTTTAAGTGGCTTGGGGGCCAACGTCCTGACTTTC. The chain recombines TRBV28 with TRBJ2-6; D is undetermined. The CDR3 has 15 residues. V was trimmed by 2 bases and J by 4 bases, leaving 9 bases between them. The germline V gene has CDR1 MDHEN and CDR2 SYDVKM. The whole variable domain, filled in from reference TRBV28 and TRBJ2-6, reads DVKVTQSSRYLVKRTGEKVFLECVQDMDHENMFWYRQDPGLGLRLIYFSYDVKMKEKGDIPEGYSVSREKKERFSLILESASTNQTSMYLCASSLSGLGANVLTFGAGSRLTVL.

Here the CDR3 DNA reads TGTGCCAGCAGCTCCAGGGGCCAAGAGACCCAGTACTTC. It encodes CASSSRGQETQYF. The chain joins TRBV7-2 to TRBJ2-5, with TRBD1 as a possible D gene (6 bases). CDR1 is SGHTA and CDR2 is FQGNSA in the germline V gene. Trimming shortened V by 4 bases and J by 1 base, and 7 bases separated the two germline ends. The CDR3 is 13 amino acids.

V is TRBV6-6 and J is TRBJ2-1; 10 bases line up with TRBD2. CDR1 MNHNY and CDR2 SVGAGI come from the germline V gene (reference sequence). Trimming at V came to 8 bases and at J to 9 bases, leaving 10 bases not matched to a gene. This CDR3 is built from 14 residues. The CDR3 DNA is TGTGCCAGCCGCAAGCGGGAGGGCATAGTTGAGCAGTTCTTC. This gives the protein CASRKREGIVEQFF.